These T cell receptor beta chains were read from a single sample in a study of blood T cell repertoires in COVID-19. Clones were read by immunoSEQ multiplex PCR, and TCRdb kept only the in-frame ones, dropping some. The sample holds around 250,000 clones, around four fifths seen once. Material: peripheral blood. All receptors derive from a man in his forties or fifties with active or convalescent COVID-19. Both conserved end residues are part of each CDR3. The order of the fields is clone size, CDR3 length, V gene, D gene, J gene, CDR3 DNA, CDR3 protein. A D gene is named only where the DNA matches it firmly. Expanded clones are given a class, and other clones once, few, many or no size at all.

abundance: NA
len: 13
v_gene: TRBV5-1
d_gene: NA
j_gene: TRBJ1-2
CDR3nt: TGCGCCAGCAGCTTGGGACAGTCCTATGGCTACACCTTC
CDR3aa: CASSLGQSYGYTF

abundance: NA
len: 18
v_gene: TRBV24-1
d_gene: TRBD2
j_gene: TRBJ2-5
CDR3nt: TGTGCCACCAGTGGGGGACCGGGACTAGCGGAAGGGGTGGAGACCCAGTACTTC
CDR3aa: CATSGGPGLAEGVETQYF

abundance: few
len: 13
v_gene: TRBV9
d_gene: TRBD1
j_gene: TRBJ1-5
CDR3nt: TGTGCCAGCAGCGTCCAGGGGGATCAGCCCCAGCATTTT
CDR3aa: CASSVQGDQPQHF

abundance: NA
len: 14
v_gene: TRBV6-1
d_gene: NA
j_gene: TRBJ1-2
CDR3nt: TGTGCCAGCAGTGAAGCAGGACAGTTATATGGCTACACCTTC
CDR3aa: CASSEAGQLYGYTF

abundance: NA
len: 12
v_gene: TRBV6-5
d_gene: NA
j_gene: TRBJ1-1
CDR3nt: TGTGCCAGCCGCAGTGTGAACACTGAAGCTTTCTTT
CDR3aa: CASRSVNTEAFF

abundance: NA
len: 15
v_gene: TRBV18
d_gene: TRBD1
j_gene: TRBJ1-2
CDR3nt: TGTGCCAGCTCACCACCCCTCAGGGGGAATCAAGGCTACACCTTC
CDR3aa: CASSPPLRGNQGYTF

abundance: NA
len: 14
v_gene: TRBV7-8
d_gene: NA
j_gene: TRBJ2-3
CDR3nt: TGTGCCAGCAGCTTAAGTCAGGGTCCAGATACGCAGTATTTT
CDR3aa: CASSLSQGPDTQYF

abundance: NA
len: 14
v_gene: TRBV4-2
d_gene: TRBD1
j_gene: TRBJ1-1
CDR3nt: TGTGCCAGCAGCCAGGACAGGATGAACACTGAAGCTTTCTTT
CDR3aa: CASSQDRMNTEAFF

abundance: NA
len: 14
v_gene: TRBV19
d_gene: NA
j_gene: TRBJ1-2
CDR3nt: TGTGCCAGTAGTATTTCGACAGCCGTCTATGGCTACACCTTC
CDR3aa: CASSISTAVYGYTF

abundance: once
len: 13
v_gene: TRBV29-1
d_gene: NA
j_gene: TRBJ1-3
CDR3nt: TGCAGCGTTGAAGAGACAGCGGGAAACACCATATATTTT
CDR3aa: CSVEETAGNTIYF

abundance: once
len: 14
v_gene: TRBV2
d_gene: TRBD1
j_gene: TRBJ2-7
CDR3nt: TGTGCCAGCAGTGAAATTTGGGACAGGGACGAGCAGTACTTC
CDR3aa: CASSEIWDRDEQYF

abundance: NA
len: 12
v_gene: TRBV19
d_gene: NA
j_gene: TRBJ2-3
CDR3nt: TGTGCCAGTAGTACCTCTTCAGATACGCAGTATTTT
CDR3aa: CASSTSSDTQYF

abundance: NA
len: 13
v_gene: TRBV10-3
d_gene: TRBD1
j_gene: TRBJ1-4
CDR3nt: TGTGCCACCGGACAGGGGGTAAATGAAAAACTGTTTTTT
CDR3aa: CATGQGVNEKLFF

abundance: NA
len: 16
v_gene: TRBV19
d_gene: TRBD1
j_gene: TRBJ1-2
CDR3nt: TGTGCCAGTTCTACCCAAGGGACAGGGGATCTCTATGGCTACACCTTC
CDR3aa: CASSTQGTGDLYGYTF

abundance: NA
len: 13
v_gene: TRBV27
d_gene: NA
j_gene: TRBJ1-2
CDR3nt: TGTGCCAGCAGTTTAGAACGGGGAGGTGGCTACACCTTC
CDR3aa: CASSLERGGGYTF

abundance: NA
len: 13
v_gene: TRBV6-5
d_gene: NA
j_gene: TRBJ1-2
CDR3nt: TGTGCCAGCACCAACAGGGTTGAATATGGCTACACCTTC
CDR3aa: CASTNRVEYGYTF

abundance: NA
len: 12
v_gene: TRBV24-1
d_gene: TRBD1
j_gene: TRBJ1-5
CDR3nt: TGTGCCACCGGGACAGGGAGTCAGCCCCAGCATTTT
CDR3aa: CATGTGSQPQHF

abundance: once
len: 13
v_gene: TRBV27
d_gene: NA
j_gene: TRBJ2-5
CDR3nt: TGTGCCAGCAGTTTGAGATACCAAGAGACCCAGTACTTC
CDR3aa: CASSLRYQETQYF

abundance: NA
len: 14
v_gene: TRBV6-5
d_gene: TRBD1
j_gene: TRBJ1-1
CDR3nt: TGTGCCAGCAGTCCGTACAGGGGGAACACTGAAGCTTTCTTT
CDR3aa: CASSPYRGNTEAFF

abundance: NA
len: 12
v_gene: TRBV19
d_gene: NA
j_gene: TRBJ1-2
CDR3nt: TGTGCCAGTAGTATCCCGGGTCCGGGCTACACCTTC
CDR3aa: CASSIPGPGYTF

abundance: few
len: 14
v_gene: TRBV6-5
d_gene: NA
j_gene: TRBJ1-5
CDR3nt: TGTGCCAGCAGTTCGATCGGGGTAGGACAGCCCCAGCATTTT
CDR3aa: CASSSIGVGQPQHF

abundance: few
len: 13
v_gene: TRBV12-3/TRBV12-4
d_gene: NA
j_gene: TRBJ1-2
CDR3nt: TGTGCCAGCAGTTTAACCGGGGAAGGTGGCTACACCTTC
CDR3aa: CASSLTGEGGYTF

abundance: NA
len: 15
v_gene: TRBV7-9
d_gene: TRBD2
j_gene: TRBJ2-7
CDR3nt: TGTGCCAGCAGCCCTACTAGCGGGGTCGTCTACGAGCAGTACTTC
CDR3aa: CASSPTSGVVYEQYF

abundance: NA
len: 14
v_gene: TRBV24-1
d_gene: NA
j_gene: TRBJ2-5
CDR3nt: TGTGCCACCAGTGATTTAGGGGGCCAAGAGACCCAGTACTTC
CDR3aa: CATSDLGGQETQYF

abundance: NA
len: 16
v_gene: TRBV9
d_gene: NA
j_gene: TRBJ2-5
CDR3nt: TGTGCCAGCAGCGTCGAAGGAGGTTTTTACCAAGAGACCCAGTACTTC
CDR3aa: CASSVEGGFYQETQYF

abundance: NA
len: 14
v_gene: TRBV27
d_gene: NA
j_gene: TRBJ2-7
CDR3nt: TGTGCCAGCAGTTTCCTGGACAGCTCCTACGAGCAGTACTTC
CDR3aa: CASSFLDSSYEQYF

abundance: NA
len: 13
v_gene: TRBV19
d_gene: TRBD1
j_gene: TRBJ1-6
CDR3nt: TGTGCCAGTAGTGGACAGGGGGTGGGGCCCCTCCACTTT
CDR3aa: CASSGQGVGPLHF

abundance: NA
len: 18
v_gene: TRBV3-1/TRBV3-2
d_gene: TRBD1
j_gene: TRBJ1-1
CDR3nt: TGTGCCAGCAGCCAAGATAGGGGGACAGGGGTGTCTTACAGTGAAGCTTTCTTT
CDR3aa: CASSQDRGTGVSYSEAFF

abundance: once
len: 17
v_gene: TRBV4-1
d_gene: TRBD2
j_gene: TRBJ2-5
CDR3nt: TGCGCCAGCAGCCAAGATAATAGCGGGGGGGCCGGGGAGACCCAGTACTTC
CDR3aa: CASSQDNSGGAGETQYF

abundance: NA
len: 11
v_gene: TRBV30
d_gene: NA
j_gene: TRBJ1-2
CDR3nt: TGTGCCTGGAGTGTGTCCCAGTACTACACCTTC
CDR3aa: CAWSVSQYYTF

abundance: NA
len: 16
v_gene: TRBV4-2
d_gene: NA
j_gene: TRBJ1-6
CDR3nt: TGTGCCAGCAGCCAAGACGCGGGCGCGGGGGGATCACCCCTCCACTTT
CDR3aa: CASSQDAGAGGSPLHF

abundance: NA
len: 16
v_gene: TRBV4-1
d_gene: NA
j_gene: TRBJ2-1
CDR3nt: TGCGCCAGCAGCCAGAACCCAACTAGCTCCTACAATGAGCAGTTCTTC
CDR3aa: CASSQNPTSSYNEQFF

abundance: NA
len: 15
v_gene: TRBV5-1
d_gene: TRBD1
j_gene: TRBJ1-2
CDR3nt: TGCGCCAGCAGCGGGCGACAGGGATCCCCTTATGGCTACACCTTC
CDR3aa: CASSGRQGSPYGYTF

abundance: NA
len: 15
v_gene: TRBV24-1
d_gene: NA
j_gene: TRBJ1-2
CDR3nt: TGTGCCACCAGTGACCCAGGACAGACTATCTATGGCTACACCTTC
CDR3aa: CATSDPGQTIYGYTF

abundance: NA
len: 15
v_gene: TRBV19
d_gene: NA
j_gene: TRBJ1-3
CDR3nt: TGTGCCAGTAGCCCGGGGGATACCTCTGGAAACACCATATATTTT
CDR3aa: CASSPGDTSGNTIYF

abundance: NA
len: 14
v_gene: TRBV6-5
d_gene: TRBD1
j_gene: TRBJ1-1
CDR3nt: TGTGCCAGCAAACCCGGGACAGTGAACACTGAAGCTTTCTTT
CDR3aa: CASKPGTVNTEAFF

abundance: NA
len: 15
v_gene: TRBV6-5
d_gene: TRBD1
j_gene: TRBJ1-2
CDR3nt: TGTGCCAGCAGTTACCGGACAGGGGGTAACTATGGCTACACCTTC
CDR3aa: CASSYRTGGNYGYTF

abundance: NA
len: 12
v_gene: TRBV30
d_gene: TRBD1
j_gene: TRBJ2-1
CDR3nt: TGTGCCTGGGGAGGACAGGGACTTGAGCAGTTCTTC
CDR3aa: CAWGGQGLEQFF

abundance: NA
len: 15
v_gene: TRBV6-5
d_gene: NA
j_gene: TRBJ1-2
CDR3nt: TGTGCCAGCAGTTACCAACAAACCTTGAACTATGGCTACACCTTC
CDR3aa: CASSYQQTLNYGYTF

abundance: NA
len: 15
v_gene: TRBV9
d_gene: TRBD1
j_gene: TRBJ1-2
CDR3nt: TGTGCCAGCAGCTCGCAGACAGGGATGGAGTATGGCTACACCTTC
CDR3aa: CASSSQTGMEYGYTF

abundance: NA
len: 15
v_gene: TRBV3-1/TRBV3-2
d_gene: TRBD2
j_gene: TRBJ2-7
CDR3nt: TGTGCCAGCAGCCAAGTTCCAGCGGGAGGCTACGAGCAGTACTTC
CDR3aa: CASSQVPAGGYEQYF

abundance: NA
len: 14
v_gene: TRBV4-2
d_gene: TRBD1
j_gene: TRBJ1-4
CDR3nt: TGTGCCAGCAGCCAAAACAGGGGTAATGAAAAACTGTTTTTT
CDR3aa: CASSQNRGNEKLFF

abundance: NA
len: 15
v_gene: TRBV10-3
d_gene: TRBD2
j_gene: TRBJ2-5
CDR3nt: TGTGCCATCAGTGAGTGGCTAGCGGGACAAGAGACCCAGTACTTC
CDR3aa: CAISEWLAGQETQYF

abundance: NA
len: 14
v_gene: TRBV30
d_gene: TRBD1
j_gene: TRBJ2-7
CDR3nt: TGTGCCTGGAGTGAAGGGGGCAGGGACTACGAGCAGTACTTC
CDR3aa: CAWSEGGRDYEQYF

abundance: NA
len: 15
v_gene: TRBV11-1
d_gene: NA
j_gene: TRBJ2-3
CDR3nt: TGTGCCAGCAGCTTGGGCGGGGATAGAACAGATACGCAGTATTTT
CDR3aa: CASSLGGDRTDTQYF

abundance: NA
len: 21
v_gene: TRBV10-2
d_gene: TRBD2
j_gene: TRBJ2-7
CDR3nt: TGCGCCAGCAGTGAGTCACCTCCGGGACTAGCGGGAGTAGGGGTTATCTACGAGCAGTACTTC
CDR3aa: CASSESPPGLAGVGVIYEQYF

abundance: NA
len: 13
v_gene: TRBV6-5
d_gene: NA
j_gene: TRBJ2-2
CDR3nt: TGTGCCAGCAGTAAACAGGGCCCCGGGGAGCTGTTTTTT
CDR3aa: CASSKQGPGELFF

abundance: NA
len: 16
v_gene: TRBV24-1
d_gene: TRBD1
j_gene: TRBJ2-1
CDR3nt: TGTGCCACCAGTGACTCTGCCCGGGGACAGTACAATGAGCAGTTCTTC
CDR3aa: CATSDSARGQYNEQFF

abundance: NA
len: 14
v_gene: TRBV6-6
d_gene: NA
j_gene: TRBJ1-5
CDR3nt: TGTGCCAGCAGTTACGACAGCCGAGATCAGCCCCAGCATTTT
CDR3aa: CASSYDSRDQPQHF